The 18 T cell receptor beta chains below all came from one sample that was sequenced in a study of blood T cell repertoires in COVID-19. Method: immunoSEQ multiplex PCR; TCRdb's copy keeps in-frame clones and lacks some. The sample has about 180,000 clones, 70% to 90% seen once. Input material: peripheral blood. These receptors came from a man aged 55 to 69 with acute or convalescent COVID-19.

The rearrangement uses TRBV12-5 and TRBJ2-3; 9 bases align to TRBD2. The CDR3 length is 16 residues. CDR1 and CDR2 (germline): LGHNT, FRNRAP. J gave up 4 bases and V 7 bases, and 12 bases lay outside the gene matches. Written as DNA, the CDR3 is TGTGCTAGTGCTCCCCCGGTTAGCGGGAGCCCAGATACGCAGTATTTT. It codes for CASAPPVSGSPDTQYF.

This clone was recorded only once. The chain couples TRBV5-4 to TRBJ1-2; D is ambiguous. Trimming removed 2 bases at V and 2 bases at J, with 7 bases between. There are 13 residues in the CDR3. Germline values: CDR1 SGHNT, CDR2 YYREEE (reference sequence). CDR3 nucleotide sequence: TGTGCCAGCAGCTTTTTAGTCAACTATGGCTACACCTTC. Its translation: CASSFLVNYGYTF.

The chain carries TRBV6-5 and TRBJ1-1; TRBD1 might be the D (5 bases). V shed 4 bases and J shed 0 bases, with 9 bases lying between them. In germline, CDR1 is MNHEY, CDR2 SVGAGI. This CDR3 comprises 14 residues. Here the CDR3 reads CASSLGLMNTEAFF. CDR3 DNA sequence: TGTGCCAGCAGTTTGGGGCTAATGAACACTGAAGCTTTCTTT.

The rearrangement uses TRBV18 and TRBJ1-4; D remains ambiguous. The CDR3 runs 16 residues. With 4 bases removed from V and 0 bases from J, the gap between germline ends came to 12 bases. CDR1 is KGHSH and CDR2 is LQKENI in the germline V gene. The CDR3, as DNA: TGTGCCAGCTCACGAGAGCAAATTACAACTAATGAAAAACTGTTTTTT. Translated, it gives CASSREQITTNEKLFF.

The CDR3 DNA reads TGTGCCAGCAGTTTATTGGCGGCAGTTAACACCGGGGAGCTGTTTTTT. It is translated as CASSLLAAVNTGELFF. V usage is TRBV27 and J usage is TRBJ2-2; D gene uncertain. The CDR3 contains 16 residues. V lost 1 base and J 2 bases, leaving 11 bases between the germline ends. The germline CDR1 and CDR2 sequences are MNHEY and SMNVEV (reference sequence).

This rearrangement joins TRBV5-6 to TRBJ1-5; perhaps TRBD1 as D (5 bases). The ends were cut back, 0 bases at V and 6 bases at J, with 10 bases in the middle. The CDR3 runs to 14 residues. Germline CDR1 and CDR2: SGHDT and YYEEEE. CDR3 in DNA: TGTGCCAGCAGCTTGGCGGGGGTGCGTCAGCCCCAGCATTTT. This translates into CASSLAGVRQPQHF.

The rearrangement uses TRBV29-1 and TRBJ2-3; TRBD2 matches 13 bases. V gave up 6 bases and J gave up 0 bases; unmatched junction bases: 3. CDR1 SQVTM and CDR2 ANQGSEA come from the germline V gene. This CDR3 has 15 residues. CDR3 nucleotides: TGCAGCGTCGTACTAGCGGGAGGGAGCACAGATACGCAGTATTTT. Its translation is CSVVLAGGSTDTQYF.

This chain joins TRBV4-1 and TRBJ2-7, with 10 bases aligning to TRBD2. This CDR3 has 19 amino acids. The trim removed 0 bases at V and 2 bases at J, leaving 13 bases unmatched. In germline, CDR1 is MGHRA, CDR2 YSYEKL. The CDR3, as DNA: TGCGCCAGCAGCCAAGATCCGAGACAGGGGACTAGCGCAGCCTACGAGCAGTACTTC. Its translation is CASSQDPRQGTSAAYEQYF.

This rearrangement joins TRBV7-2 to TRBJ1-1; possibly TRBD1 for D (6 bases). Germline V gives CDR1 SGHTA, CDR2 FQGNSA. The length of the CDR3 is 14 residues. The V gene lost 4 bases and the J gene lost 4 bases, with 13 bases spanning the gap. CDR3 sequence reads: CASSSQGGVTEAFF. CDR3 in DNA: TGTGCCAGCAGCTCGCAAGGGGGGGTCACTGAAGCTTTCTTT.

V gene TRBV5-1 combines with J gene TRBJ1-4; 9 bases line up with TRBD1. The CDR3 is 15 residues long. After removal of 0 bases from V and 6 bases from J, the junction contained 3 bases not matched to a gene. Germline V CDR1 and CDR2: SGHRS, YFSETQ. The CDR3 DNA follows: TGCGCCAGCAGCTTGGCCGGGACAGGGTATGAAAAACTGTTTTTT. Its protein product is CASSLAGTGYEKLFF.

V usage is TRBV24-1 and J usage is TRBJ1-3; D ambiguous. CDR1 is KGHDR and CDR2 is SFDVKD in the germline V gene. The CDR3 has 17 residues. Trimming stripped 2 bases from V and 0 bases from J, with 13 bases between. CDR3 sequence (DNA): TGTGCCACCAGTGATTCCCGGTACAGTCCCTCTGGAAACACCATATATTTT. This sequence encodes CATSDSRYSPSGNTIYF.

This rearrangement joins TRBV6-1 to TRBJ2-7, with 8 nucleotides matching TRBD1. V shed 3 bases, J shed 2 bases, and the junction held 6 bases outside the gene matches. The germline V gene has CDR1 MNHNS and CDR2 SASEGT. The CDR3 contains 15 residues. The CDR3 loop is CASSEGQAPPYEQYF. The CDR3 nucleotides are TGTGCCAGCAGTGAGGGACAGGCTCCCCCCTACGAGCAGTACTTC.

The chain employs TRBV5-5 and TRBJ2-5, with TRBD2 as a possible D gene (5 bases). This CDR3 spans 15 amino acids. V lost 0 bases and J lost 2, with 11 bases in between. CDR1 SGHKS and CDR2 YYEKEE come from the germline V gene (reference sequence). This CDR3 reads CASSLEEARQETQYF. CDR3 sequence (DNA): TGTGCCAGCAGCTTGGAGGAGGCGCGACAAGAGACCCAGTACTTC.

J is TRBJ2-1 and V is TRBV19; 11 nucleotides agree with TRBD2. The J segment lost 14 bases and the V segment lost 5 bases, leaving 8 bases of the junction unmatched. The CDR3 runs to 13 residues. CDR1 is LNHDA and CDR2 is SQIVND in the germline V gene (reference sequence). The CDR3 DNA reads TGTGCCAGTAGTGCGCGACTAGCGGGGAGAGAGTTCTTC. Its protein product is CASSARLAGREFF.

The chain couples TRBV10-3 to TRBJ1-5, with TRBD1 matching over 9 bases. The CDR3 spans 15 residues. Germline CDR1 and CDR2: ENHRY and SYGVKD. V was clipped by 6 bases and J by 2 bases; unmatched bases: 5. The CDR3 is CAIRGQGAGNQPQHF. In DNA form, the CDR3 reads TGTGCCATCAGGGGACAGGGAGCAGGCAATCAGCCCCAGCATTTT.

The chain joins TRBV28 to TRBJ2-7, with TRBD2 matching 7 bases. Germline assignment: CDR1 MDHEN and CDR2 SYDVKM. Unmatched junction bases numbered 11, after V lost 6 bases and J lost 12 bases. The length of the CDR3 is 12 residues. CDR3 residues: CASSLRLAGRYF. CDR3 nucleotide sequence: TGTGCCAGCAGCCTCAGACTAGCTGGGCGGTACTTC.

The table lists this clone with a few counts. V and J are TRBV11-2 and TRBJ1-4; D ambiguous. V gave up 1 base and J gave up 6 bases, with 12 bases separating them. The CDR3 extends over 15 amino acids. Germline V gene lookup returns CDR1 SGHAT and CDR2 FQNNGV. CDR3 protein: CASSLGLGRYEKLFF. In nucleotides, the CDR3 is TGTGCCAGCAGCTTAGGGCTAGGGAGGTATGAAAAACTGTTTTTT.

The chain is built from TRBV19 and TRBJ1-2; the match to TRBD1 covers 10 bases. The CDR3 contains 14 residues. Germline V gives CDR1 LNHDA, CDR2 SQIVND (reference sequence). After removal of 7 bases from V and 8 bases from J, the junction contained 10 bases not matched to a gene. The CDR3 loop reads CASIDPGQGFGYTF. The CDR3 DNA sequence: TGTGCCAGTATTGACCCGGGACAGGGGTTCGGCTACACCTTC.